This entry concerns a single T cell receptor beta chain. The data stem from a study of shared clonotypes between healthy human individuals. Terminally differentiated effector memory CD45RA+ cells were excluded by CCR7 positive selection of CD45RO-negative cells. V shed 3 bases and J 5 bases; nucleotides not matched to a gene: 7. CDR1 is MGHRA, CDR2 YSYEKL, per germline. The CDR3 runs 15 residues. Sequencing used immunoSEQ multiplex PCR; TCRdb keeps in-frame clones, though not all of them. The data show 650,000 to 800,000 clones, about 90% seen once. This sequence joins TRBV4-1 and TRBJ2-1; 7 bases match TRBD2. Sequencing was done on a sample of naive CD8+ T cells sorted from blood. The clonotype originates from a man aged 25-45 years in good health. The CDR3 is CASSHTVGGDNEQFF. As DNA, the CDR3 is TGCGCCAGCAGCCACACGGTGGGAGGGGACAATGAGCAGTTCTTC.